The source of this TCR beta chain is a study of vaccination and CD4 T cells after COVID-19 (dated by TCRdb to the early 2020s). General notes on the study: SARS-CoV-2 positivity had been established in the convalescent patients by nasal swab PCR, and mild disease was recorded in several of these patients and severe disease in one. Six males and four females were included in the convalescent cohort, with two Hispanic individuals, seven Caucasians, two Asians and one multiracial person represented. The cultures were stimulated with overlapping spike peptide pools from SARS-CoV-2 and from the common cold coronaviruses HCoV-NL63, HCoV-OC43 and HCoV-229E. Post-COVID blood samples were collected from convalescent patients a median of around 100 days after diagnosis, with a range of roughly 35 to 180 days. Control cultures used a CEFX viral epitope pool as positive control, an HIV-1 Nef peptide pool as negative control, or no peptide. The spike-specific CD4+ TCR repertoire was compared before and after mRNA vaccination in approximately ten COVID-19 convalescent patients and 4 infection-naive healthy vaccine recipients. Post-vaccine blood samples were collected a median of about 66 days after the second vaccine dose, ranging from roughly 12 to 241 days. For three convalescent patients, samples were collected at an early post-vaccination timepoint (day 14) as well as at a late post-vaccination timepoint (days 161 to 241). Each participant got two doses of either the Pfizer-BioNTech BNT162b2 vaccine (n=8) or the Moderna mRNA-1273 vaccine (n=2).

The time point label for this specimen denotes: late sampling 161 to 241 days after vaccination in a few convalescent patients. The treatment or condition label for this specimen denotes: roughly 11-day PBMC culture with coronavirus spike peptide pools or control peptides (ViraFEST assay). The ViraFEST assay was used in the study, in which antigen-specific T cells were expanded with peptide pools and expanded clonotypes were subsequently identified by TCR sequencing. Positive SARS-CoV-2 PCR tests in the convalescent patients dated from March to December 2020, before Alpha, Beta and Delta variants emerged in the United States. PBMCs were cultured at about 2 million per well in IMDM supplemented with roughly 5% human AB serum and 8.5 to 10 IU/ml IL-2, with approximately 9.5 ug/ml peptide pools added. Half of the culture medium was replaced with fresh IL-2-containing medium on days 3 and 7. After 9 to 11 days of culture, CD4+ T cells were isolated by negative selection with the EasySep CD4+ T cell isolation kit. PBMCs were separated from whole blood using Ficoll-Paque Plus gradient centrifugation and then either used fresh or cryopreserved at -140C. Culture conditions were generally each tested in triplicate wells.

Remarks on this clonotype: There is no known antigen for this receptor. It has no much larger one-base neighbor in the sample; base qualities were not kept.

CDR1 and CDR2 are drawn from the germline V gene (reference sequence): DFQATT, SNEGSKA. From the cysteine through the phenylalanine, the CDR3 covers 14 amino acids. The only DNA kept is the CDR3, 42 bases in frame from the first base. After removal of 3 bases from V and 7 bases from J, the junction retains 9 bases not matched to a gene. The library was produced with PCR. TCR sequencing of DNA from cultured CD4+ T cells used the Oncomine TCR Beta short-read assay at the Johns Hopkins FTIC core. The QIAamp micro DNA kit was used to extract genomic DNA from the cultured CD4+ T cells. Oncomine TCR Beta libraries from cultured CD4+ T cells were pooled using unique dual indexes and sequenced on an Illumina iSeq 100. Regarding the original processing steps: Non-productive sequences were filtered out, and CDR3s that did not start with C, did not end with F or W, or were shorter than 7 amino acids were discarded. Antigen-specific clonotypes were identified using the MANAFEST web application through comparison of peptide-stimulated wells with reference and other culture wells. To be called positive, a clone needed an FDR below 0.05, an odds ratio above 5, and a productive frequency above 0.1% in at least two of three replicate wells. A clonotype counted as cross-reactive if it showed significant expansion both in the SARS-CoV-2 spike wells and in at least one common cold coronavirus spike condition. Similarity between CDR3 sequences was evaluated in R version 3.6.1 using Levenshtein distances (stringdist) and unrooted phylogenetic trees (ape). The public sequencing data were trimmed at Q25 with fastp and processed into clonotypes with MiXCR by TCRdb, which kept only in-frame beta chains. Under each unique CDR3 protein, matching rows form one entry showing the most common genes and DNA. These V and J calls are TCRdb output, not the study's own analysis. This sample gives tens of thousands of distinct CDR3 sequences in total; about a third of them show up just once. Clones ranked in the top ten supply roughly 2.5% of the sample.

Study-wide findings and limitations: In convalescent patients, nearly all vaccine-specific clones (304 of 307) were found to be mono-reactive for SARS-CoV-2 spike rather than cross-reactive with common cold coronaviruses. The study included relatively few convalescent patients and did not analyze early timepoints after natural infection. In convalescent patients, a median around 90% of post-vaccine SARS-CoV-2-reactive clones were detected only after vaccination, and vaccine-specific priming was suggested by this finding. The median number of SARS-CoV-2-reactive clonotypes rose from under 25 after infection to roughly 40 after vaccination, but the change was not significant.

The sample here was CD4+ T cells from blood, cultured in vitro, taken about 7 months after SARS-CoV-2 vaccination. The V and J genes are TRBV20-1 and TRBJ2-5, and 9 bases in between align with TRBD2. This TCR came from a human donor who had recovered from COVID-19. The bases read TGCAGTGCTAGCGTCGGACTAGCGAAGACGACCCAGTACTTC. It specifies CSASVGLAKTTQYF.